Many counts were recorded for the clone carrying this T cell receptor beta chain. This entry belongs to a study of early T cells in non-severe SARS-CoV-2 infection. Study-level background: The authors sequenced bulk RNA from unsorted whole blood, leaving chains unpaired.

Unique molecular identifiers tagged individual cDNA molecules. From the 5' RACE reads, TCRdb called clonotypes with MiXCR, one entry per CDR3 protein. The sample holds roughly 55,000 distinct CDR3 sequences, 6% to 7% seen once. V shed 3 bases and J shed 13 bases, with 19 bases lying between them. Germline V lookup: CDR1 LNHDA, CDR2 SQIVND (reference sequence). The CDR3 is made up of 14 amino acids. Material: whole blood. The V call is TRBV19, the J call TRBJ2-1; D may correspond to TRBD1 or TRBD2 (5 bases each). The TCR was taken from an adult who was a healthcare worker with PCR-confirmed SARS-CoV-2 infection or an uninfected control (not recorded which). CDR3: CASSIKTRDHGQFF. CDR3 nucleotide sequence: TGTGCCAGTAGTATTAAGACACGGGACCATGGACAGTTCTTC. Full variable domain (outside the CDR3, taken from reference TRBV19 and TRBJ2-1): DGGITQSPKYLFRKEGQNVTLSCEQNLNHDAMYWYRQDPGQGLRLIYYSQIVNDFQKGDIAEGYSVSREKKESFPLTVTSAQKNPTAFYLCASSIKTRDHGQFFGPGTRLTVL.